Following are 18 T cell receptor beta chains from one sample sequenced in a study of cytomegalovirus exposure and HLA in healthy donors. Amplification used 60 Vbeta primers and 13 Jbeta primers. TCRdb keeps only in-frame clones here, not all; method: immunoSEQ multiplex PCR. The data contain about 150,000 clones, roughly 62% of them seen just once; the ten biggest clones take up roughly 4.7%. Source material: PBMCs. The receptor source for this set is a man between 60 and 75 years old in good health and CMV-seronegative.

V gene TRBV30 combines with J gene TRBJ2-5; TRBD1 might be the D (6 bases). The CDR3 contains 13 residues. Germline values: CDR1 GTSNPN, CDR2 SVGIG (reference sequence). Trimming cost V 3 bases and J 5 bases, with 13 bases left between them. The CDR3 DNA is TGTGCCTGGAGCCCGGACAGTGAGGAGACCCAGTACTTC. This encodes CAWSPDSEETQYF.

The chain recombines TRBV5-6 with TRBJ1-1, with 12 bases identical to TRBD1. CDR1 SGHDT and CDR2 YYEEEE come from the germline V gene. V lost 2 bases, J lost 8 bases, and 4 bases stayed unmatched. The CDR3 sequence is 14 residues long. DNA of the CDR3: TGTGCCAGCAGCTTAGGGACAGGGGGCGCCGAAGCTTTCTTT. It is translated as CASSLGTGGAEAFF.

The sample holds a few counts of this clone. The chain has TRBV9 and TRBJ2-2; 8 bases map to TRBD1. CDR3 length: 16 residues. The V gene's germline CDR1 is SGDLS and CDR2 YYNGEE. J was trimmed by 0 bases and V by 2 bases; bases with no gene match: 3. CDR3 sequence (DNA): TGTGCCAGCAGCGTCTCAGGGGGCCCGAACACCGGGGAGCTGTTTTTT. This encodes CASSVSGGPNTGELFF.

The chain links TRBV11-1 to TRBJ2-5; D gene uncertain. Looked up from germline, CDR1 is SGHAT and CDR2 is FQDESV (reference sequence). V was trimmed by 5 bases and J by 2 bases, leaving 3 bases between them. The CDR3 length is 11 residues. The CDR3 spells CASSTQETQYF. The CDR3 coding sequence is TGTGCCAGCAGCACTCAAGAGACCCAGTACTTC.

In DNA, the CDR3 is TGTGCCAGCAGCTTAGGTCCGGGGACAGATAGCAATCAGCCCCAGCATTTT. Translated: CASSLGPGTDSNQPQHF. The genes are TRBV7-8 and TRBJ1-5, with 7 positions matching TRBD1. This CDR3 comprises 17 residues. V was pared by 1 base and J by 0 bases, with 6 bases of the junction left unmatched. In germline, CDR1 is SGHVS, CDR2 FQNEAQ.

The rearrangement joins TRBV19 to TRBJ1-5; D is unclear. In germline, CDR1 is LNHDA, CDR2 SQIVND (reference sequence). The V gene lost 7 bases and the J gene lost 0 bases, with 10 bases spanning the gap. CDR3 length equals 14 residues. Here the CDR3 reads CASTSAVSNQPQHF. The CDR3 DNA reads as TGTGCCAGTACCTCCGCGGTTAGCAATCAGCCCCAGCATTTT.

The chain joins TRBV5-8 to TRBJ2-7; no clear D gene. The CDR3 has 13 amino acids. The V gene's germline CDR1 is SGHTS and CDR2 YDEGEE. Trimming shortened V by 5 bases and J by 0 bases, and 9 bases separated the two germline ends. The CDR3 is CASRAHSSYEQYF. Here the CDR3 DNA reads TGTGCCAGCAGAGCACACAGCTCCTACGAGCAGTACTTC.

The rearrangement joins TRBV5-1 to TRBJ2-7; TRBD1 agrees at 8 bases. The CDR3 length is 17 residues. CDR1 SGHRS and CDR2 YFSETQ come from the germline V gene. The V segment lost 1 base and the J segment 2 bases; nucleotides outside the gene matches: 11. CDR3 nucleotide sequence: TGCGCCAGCAGCTTGAAGGTGGGAGACAGGGGTACCTACGAGCAGTACTTC. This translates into CASSLKVGDRGTYEQYF.

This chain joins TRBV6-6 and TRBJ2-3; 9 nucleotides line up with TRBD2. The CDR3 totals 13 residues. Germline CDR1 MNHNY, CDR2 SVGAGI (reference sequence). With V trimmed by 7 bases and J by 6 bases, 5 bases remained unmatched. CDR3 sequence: CASTAGGPDTQYF. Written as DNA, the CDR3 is TGTGCCAGCACGGCGGGAGGGCCCGATACGCAGTATTTT.

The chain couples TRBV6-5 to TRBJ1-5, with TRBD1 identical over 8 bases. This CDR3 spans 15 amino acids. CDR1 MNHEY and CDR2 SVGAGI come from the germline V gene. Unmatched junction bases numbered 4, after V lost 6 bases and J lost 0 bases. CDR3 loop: CASRQGGNSNQPQHF. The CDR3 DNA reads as TGTGCCAGCAGACAGGGGGGAAATAGCAATCAGCCCCAGCATTTT.

The CDR3 spells CASSLAIGELSDTEAFF. The CDR3 DNA sequence: TGTGCCAGCAGCTTGGCTATCGGGGAGCTTTCGGACACTGAAGCTTTCTTT. J is TRBJ1-1 and V is TRBV5-4; D is unclear. The CDR3 is 17 residues long. Trimming removed 0 bases at V and 3 bases at J, with 18 bases between. Germline CDR1 is SGHNT and CDR2 is YYREEE (reference sequence).

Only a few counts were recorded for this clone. For the CDR3, the DNA is TGTGCCAGCAGTGCTCAGTCACTTAGTACAGGGGGCCATTCACCCCTCCACTTT. This gives the protein CASSAQSLSTGGHSPLHF. The gene calls are TRBV6-1 and TRBJ1-6, with TRBD1 matching over 9 bases. The length of the CDR3 is 18 residues. Germline lookup yields CDR1 MNHNS and CDR2 SASEGT. The junction had 15 bases not matched to a gene; V was cut back by 4 bases and J by 8 bases.

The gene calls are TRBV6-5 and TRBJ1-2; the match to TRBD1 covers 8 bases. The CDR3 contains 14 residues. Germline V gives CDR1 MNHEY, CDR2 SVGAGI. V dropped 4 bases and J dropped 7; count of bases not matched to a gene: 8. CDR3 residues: CASSSRQGSPGYTF. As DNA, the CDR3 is TGTGCCAGCAGTTCAAGACAGGGGTCGCCTGGCTACACCTTC.

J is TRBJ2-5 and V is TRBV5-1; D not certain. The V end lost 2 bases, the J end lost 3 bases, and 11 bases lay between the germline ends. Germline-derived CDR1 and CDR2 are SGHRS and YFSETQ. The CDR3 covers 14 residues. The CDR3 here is CASSFTTQEETQYF. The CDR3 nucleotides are TGCGCCAGCAGCTTTACTACACAAGAAGAGACCCAGTACTTC.

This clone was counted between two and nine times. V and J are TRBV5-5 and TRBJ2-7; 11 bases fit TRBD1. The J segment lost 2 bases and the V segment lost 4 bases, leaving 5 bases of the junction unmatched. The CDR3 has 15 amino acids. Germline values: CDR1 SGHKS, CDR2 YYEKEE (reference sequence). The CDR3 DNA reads TGTGCCAGCAGCCCGGGACAGGGGGGTGCCTACGAGCAGTACTTC. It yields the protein CASSPGQGGAYEQYF.

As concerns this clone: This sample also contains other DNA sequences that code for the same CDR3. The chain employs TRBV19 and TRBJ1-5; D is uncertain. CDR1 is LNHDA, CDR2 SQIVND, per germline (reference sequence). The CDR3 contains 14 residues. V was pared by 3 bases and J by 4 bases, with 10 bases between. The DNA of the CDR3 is TGTGCCAGTAGTATCCCCGGGTGGAATCAGCCCCAGCATTTT. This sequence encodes CASSIPGWNQPQHF.

The CDR3 DNA is TGTGCCAGCAGCCAGGGGGCGCCGTCCTACGAGCAGTACTTC. Its protein product is CASSQGAPSYEQYF. The chain couples TRBV6-1 to TRBJ2-7; 8 bases are a match to TRBD1. Germline V gene lookup returns CDR1 MNHNS and CDR2 SASEGT. J gave up 1 base and V 6 bases, and 5 bases lay outside the gene matches. The CDR3 runs to 14 residues.

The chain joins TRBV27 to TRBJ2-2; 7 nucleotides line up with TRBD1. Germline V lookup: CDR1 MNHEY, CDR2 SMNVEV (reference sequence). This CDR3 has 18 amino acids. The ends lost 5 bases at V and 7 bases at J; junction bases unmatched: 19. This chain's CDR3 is CASSPRQGNLIGSGELFF. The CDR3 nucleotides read TGTGCCAGCAGTCCAAGACAGGGCAACCTCATAGGGAGCGGGGAGCTGTTTTTT.